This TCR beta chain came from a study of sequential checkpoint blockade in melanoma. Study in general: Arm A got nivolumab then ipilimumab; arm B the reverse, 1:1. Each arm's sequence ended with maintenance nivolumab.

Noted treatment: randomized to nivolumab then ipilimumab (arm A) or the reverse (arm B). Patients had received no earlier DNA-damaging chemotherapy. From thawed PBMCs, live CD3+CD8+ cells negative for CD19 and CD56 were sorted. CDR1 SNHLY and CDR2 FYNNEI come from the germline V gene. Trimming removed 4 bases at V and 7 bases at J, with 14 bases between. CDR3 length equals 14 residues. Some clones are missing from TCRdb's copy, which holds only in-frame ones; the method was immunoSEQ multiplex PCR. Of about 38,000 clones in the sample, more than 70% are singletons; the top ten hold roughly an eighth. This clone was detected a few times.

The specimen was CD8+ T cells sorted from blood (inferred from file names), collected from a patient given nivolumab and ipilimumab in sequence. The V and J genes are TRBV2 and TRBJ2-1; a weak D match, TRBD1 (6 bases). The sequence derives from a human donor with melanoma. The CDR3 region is CASSGQGKSNEQFF. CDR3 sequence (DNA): TGTGCCAGCAGTGGTCAGGGGAAGAGTAATGAGCAGTTCTTC.